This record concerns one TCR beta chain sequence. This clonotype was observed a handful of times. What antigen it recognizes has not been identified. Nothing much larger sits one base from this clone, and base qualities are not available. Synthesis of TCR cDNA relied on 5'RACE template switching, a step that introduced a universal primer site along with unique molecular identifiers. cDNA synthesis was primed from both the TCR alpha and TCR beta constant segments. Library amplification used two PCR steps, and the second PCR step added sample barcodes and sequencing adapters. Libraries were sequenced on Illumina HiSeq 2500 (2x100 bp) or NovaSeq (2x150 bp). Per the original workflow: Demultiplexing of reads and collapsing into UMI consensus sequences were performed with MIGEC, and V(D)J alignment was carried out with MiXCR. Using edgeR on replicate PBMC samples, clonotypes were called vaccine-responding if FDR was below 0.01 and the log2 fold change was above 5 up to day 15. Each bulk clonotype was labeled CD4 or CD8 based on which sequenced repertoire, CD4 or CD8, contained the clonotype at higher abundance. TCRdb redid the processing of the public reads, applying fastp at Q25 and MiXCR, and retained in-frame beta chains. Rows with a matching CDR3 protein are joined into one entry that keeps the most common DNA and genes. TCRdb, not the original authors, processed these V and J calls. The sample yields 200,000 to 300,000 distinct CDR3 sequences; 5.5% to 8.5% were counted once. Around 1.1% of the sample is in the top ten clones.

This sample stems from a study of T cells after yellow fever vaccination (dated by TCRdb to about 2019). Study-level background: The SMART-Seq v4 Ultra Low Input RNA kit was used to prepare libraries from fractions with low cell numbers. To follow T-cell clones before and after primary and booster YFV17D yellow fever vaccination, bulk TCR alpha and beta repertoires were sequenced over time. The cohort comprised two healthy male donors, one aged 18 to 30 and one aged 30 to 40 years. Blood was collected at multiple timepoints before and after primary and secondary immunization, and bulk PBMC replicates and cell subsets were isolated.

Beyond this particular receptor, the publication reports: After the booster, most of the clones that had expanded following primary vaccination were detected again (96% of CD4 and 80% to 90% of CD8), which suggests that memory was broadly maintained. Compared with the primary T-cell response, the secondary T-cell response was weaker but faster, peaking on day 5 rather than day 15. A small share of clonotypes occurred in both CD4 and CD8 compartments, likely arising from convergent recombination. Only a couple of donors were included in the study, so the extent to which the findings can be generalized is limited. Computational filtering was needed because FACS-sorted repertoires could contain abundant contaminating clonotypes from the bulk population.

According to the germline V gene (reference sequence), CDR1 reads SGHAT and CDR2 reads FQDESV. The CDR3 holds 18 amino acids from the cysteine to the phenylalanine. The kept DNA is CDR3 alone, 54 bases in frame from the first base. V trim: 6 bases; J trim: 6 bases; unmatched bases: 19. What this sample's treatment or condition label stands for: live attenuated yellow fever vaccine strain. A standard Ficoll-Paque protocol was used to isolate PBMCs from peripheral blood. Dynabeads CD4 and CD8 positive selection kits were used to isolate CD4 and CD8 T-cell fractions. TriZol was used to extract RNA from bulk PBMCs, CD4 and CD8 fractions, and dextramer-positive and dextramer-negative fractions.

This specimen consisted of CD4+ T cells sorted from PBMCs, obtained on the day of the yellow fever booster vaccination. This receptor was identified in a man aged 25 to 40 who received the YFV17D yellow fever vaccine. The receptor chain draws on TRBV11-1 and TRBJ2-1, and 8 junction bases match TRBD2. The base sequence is TGTGCCAGCAGTTCCGTTGTGGCCCGTAGCGGGACTCCCAATGAGCAGTTCTTC. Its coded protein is CASSSVVARSGTPNEQFF.